This passage covers 16 T cell receptor beta chains from one sample sequenced in a study of blood T cell repertoires in COVID-19. Using immunoSEQ multiplex PCR, the repertoire was profiled, and TCRdb retains in-frame clones only, with some absent. This repertoire shows about 160,000 clones, 76% found once; its top ten account for roughly 3.5%. The sample was peripheral blood. The receptor source for this set is a woman older than 75 with acute or convalescent COVID-19.

This clone was counted between two and nine times. The chain is built from TRBV30 and TRBJ1-1; TRBD1 matches at 7 bases. Per germline, CDR1 GTSNPN and CDR2 SVGIG (reference sequence). CDR3 size: 12 residues. The V gene end was trimmed by 4 bases and the J gene end by 6 bases; junction bases not matched to a gene: 5. The CDR3 DNA sequence: TGTGCCTGGACAGGGGGAGGCGCTGAAGCTTTCTTT. This sequence encodes CAWTGGGAEAFF.

V gene TRBV6-1 combines with J gene TRBJ2-7; 11 bases align to TRBD1. The CDR3 is made up of 16 amino acids. The trim removed 3 bases at V and 3 bases at J, leaving 7 bases unmatched. Germline CDR1 is MNHNS and CDR2 is SASEGT. This CDR3 is CASSDGQGASYYEQYF. The CDR3 DNA is TGTGCCAGCAGTGATGGACAGGGGGCGAGCTACTACGAGCAGTACTTC.

The gene calls are TRBV5-1 and TRBJ2-1; 7 nucleotides agree with TRBD1. After removal of 2 bases from V and 8 bases from J, the junction contained 10 bases not matched to a gene. The CDR3 runs to 15 residues. Looked up from germline, CDR1 is SGHRS and CDR2 is YFSETQ. The CDR3 coding sequence is TGCGCCAGCAGCTTAACCGGGACAGCGGCCGATGAGCAGTTCTTC. As protein: CASSLTGTAADEQFF. Supplemented by reference TRBV5-1 and TRBJ2-1, the full variable domain reads KAGVTQTPRYLIKTRGQQVTLSCSPISGHRSVSWYQQTPGQGLQFLFEYFSETQRNKGNFPGRFSGRQFSNSRSEMNVSTLELGDSALYLCASSLTGTAADEQFFGPGTRLTVL.

This chain uses TRBV28 with TRBJ1-5; 8 nucleotides match TRBD1. V lost 6 bases to trimming and J lost 8 bases; unmatched junction nucleotides: 12. The CDR3 runs to 15 residues. Germline CDR1 reads MDHEN; CDR2 reads SYDVKM. DNA of the CDR3: TGTGCCAGCAGAAGTGGCGCGACAGGGGAGAAGCCCCAGCATTTT. It specifies CASRSGATGEKPQHF.

This chain links TRBV12-3 or TRBV12-4 with TRBJ1-2; D is undetermined. Trimming removed 3 bases from V and 6 bases from J, with 11 bases in between. CDR3 length equals 13 residues. The CDR3: CASSFLGGDGYTF. The CDR3 DNA follows: TGTGCCAGCAGTTTTCTCGGAGGAGATGGCTACACCTTC.

V is TRBV2 and J is TRBJ1-1; unclear D gene. With 2 bases removed from V and 1 base from J, the gap between germline ends came to 5 bases. The CDR3 is made up of 13 amino acids. Germline-derived CDR1 and CDR2 are SNHLY and FYNNEI. The CDR3 sequence is CASSETRNTEAFF. The CDR3 DNA is TGTGCCAGCAGTGAAACGCGGAACACTGAAGCTTTCTTT.

V usage is TRBV5-1 and J usage is TRBJ1-2; 7 bases agree with TRBD1. The CDR3 loop spans 14 amino acids. With V trimmed by 0 bases and J by 4 bases, 3 bases remained unmatched. CDR1 and CDR2 (germline): SGHRS, YFSETQ. This chain's CDR3 is CASSLGDSGYGYTF. For the CDR3, the DNA is TGCGCCAGCAGCTTGGGGGACAGCGGCTATGGCTACACCTTC.

V and J are TRBV29-1 and TRBJ2-7, with D possibly being TRBD2 (5 bases). This CDR3 is 12 amino acids long. Trimming shortened V by 5 bases and J by 4 bases, and 12 bases separated the two germline ends. The V gene's germline CDR1 is SQVTM and CDR2 ANQGSEA. CDR3 sequence: CSVNRRDYEQYF. The CDR3 nucleotides are TGCAGCGTTAACCGACGGGATTACGAGCAGTACTTC.

The chain is built from TRBV9 and TRBJ2-3, with 9 nucleotides matching TRBD2. CDR3 length equals 16 residues. The germline CDR1 and CDR2 sequences are SGDLS and YYNGEE. V dropped 2 bases and J dropped 1; count of bases not matched to a gene: 5. Written as DNA, the CDR3 is TGTGCCAGCAGCGTCTCTAGCGGGATGGGCACAGATACGCAGTATTTT. Protein sequence: CASSVSSGMGTDTQYF.

This clone was seen a few times. The chain is built from TRBV7-2 and TRBJ1-5; D is unresolved. The germline V and J ends were trimmed by 1 base and 1 base, with 11 bases remaining between them. This CDR3 contains 16 residues. The germline CDR1 and CDR2 sequences are SGHTA and FQGNSA. For the CDR3, the DNA is TGTGCCAGCAGCTTAGAACAAACGGGGAGCAATCAGCCCCAGCATTTT. Encoded protein: CASSLEQTGSNQPQHF.

The chain uses TRBV6-5 and TRBJ1-1; TRBD1 aligns across 7 bases. This CDR3 is built from 13 residues. V dropped 5 bases and J dropped 8; count of bases not matched to a gene: 8. Germline CDR1 reads MNHEY; CDR2 reads SVGAGI. The CDR3 reads CASSTRRQGEAFF. Here the CDR3 DNA reads TGTGCCAGCAGTACCCGCCGACAGGGAGAAGCTTTCTTT.

The V call is TRBV7-9, the J call TRBJ1-2; 7 bases fit TRBD1. Germline values: CDR1 SEHNR, CDR2 FQNEAQ (reference sequence). This CDR3 comprises 13 residues. The V segment lost 4 bases and the J segment 3 bases; nucleotides outside the gene matches: 2. The CDR3 is CASSSGTDYGYTF. CDR3 nucleotides: TGTGCCAGCAGCTCCGGGACAGACTATGGCTACACCTTC.

This chain connects TRBV11-1 to TRBJ2-1; D is undetermined. Germline loops: CDR1 SGHAT, CDR2 FQDESV (reference sequence). Trimming shortened V by 5 bases and J by 1 base, and 9 bases separated the two germline ends. The CDR3 loop spans 14 amino acids. The CDR3 protein is CASSRLVSYNEQFF. As DNA, the CDR3 is TGTGCCAGCAGCCGCCTAGTATCCTACAATGAGCAGTTCTTC.

The rearrangement joins TRBV19 to TRBJ1-2; D not certain. V dropped 6 bases and J dropped 4 bases, with 9 bases sitting between them. This CDR3 is 12 amino acids long. Germline V gene sequence: CDR1 LNHDA, CDR2 SQIVND (reference sequence). The CDR3 DNA sequence: TGTGCCAGTAGAGTTTCGGGCTATGGCTACACCTTC. This translates into CASRVSGYGYTF.

This chain connects TRBV6-5 to TRBJ1-5; unclear D gene. Trimming stripped 5 bases from V and 4 bases from J, with 12 bases between. The germline V gene encodes CDR1 MNHEY and CDR2 SVGAGI. The CDR3 loop spans 14 amino acids. CDR3 coding DNA: TGTGCCAGCAGTCCCCGGGATGGGAATCAGCCCCAGCATTTT. Protein: CASSPRDGNQPQHF.

The chain is built from TRBV18 and TRBJ1-3; perhaps TRBD1 as D (6 bases). The V and J ends lost 2 bases and 2 bases respectively, with 13 bases between them. CDR3 length: 16 residues. Per the germline V gene, CDR1 is KGHSH and CDR2 is LQKENI. This chain's CDR3 is CASSPFSGEPGNTIYF. CDR3 sequence (DNA): TGTGCCAGCTCACCATTTTCAGGGGAGCCTGGAAACACCATATATTTT.